This T cell receptor beta chain was found in a study of CD8+CD57+ T cells in acquired aplastic anemia. Overall study: An average of 3.2 ug of DNA was obtained from sorted CD4+ and CD8+ cells. As sequenced from healthy donors, CD4+ cells averaged approximately 11 million reads. Broader study findings: No significant difference in CD8+ Simpson's diversity was found between patients and controls. Patients and controls had in common twenty-nine CD8+ CDR3 sequences.

CDR3 and TCR beta VDJ profiling relied on a genomic DNA template. One entry per CDR3 protein, called by TCRdb with MiXCR from the reads. The sample records under 150,000 distinct CDR3 sequences, around two fifths being singletons. The CDR3 extends over 13 amino acids. V lost 3 bases, J lost 7 bases, and 9 bases lay in between. This clonotype was detected many times. What it binds is not known. Sequences were obtained from sorted CD4+, CD8+, or CD8+CD57+ T cells (not recorded which) from PBMCs. This clonotype was sampled from a human donor in good health, serving as a control. The J gene is TRBJ1-4, the V gene TRBV12-3 or TRBV12-4; D uncertain. The CDR3 bases are TGTGCCAGCAGTTTGGGTTTTGGTGAAAAACTGTTTTTT. This sequence encodes CASSLGFGEKLFF.